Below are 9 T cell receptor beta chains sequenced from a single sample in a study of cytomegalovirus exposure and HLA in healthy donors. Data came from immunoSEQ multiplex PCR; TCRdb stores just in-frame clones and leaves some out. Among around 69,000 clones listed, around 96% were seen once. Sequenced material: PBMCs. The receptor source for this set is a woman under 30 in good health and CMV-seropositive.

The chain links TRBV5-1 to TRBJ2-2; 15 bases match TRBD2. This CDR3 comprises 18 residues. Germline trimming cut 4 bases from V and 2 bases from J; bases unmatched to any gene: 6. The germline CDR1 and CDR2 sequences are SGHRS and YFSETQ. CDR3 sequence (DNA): TGCGCCAGCAGCCTGGGACTAGCGGGAGGCCTTAACACCGGGGAGCTGTTTTTT. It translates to CASSLGLAGGLNTGELFF.

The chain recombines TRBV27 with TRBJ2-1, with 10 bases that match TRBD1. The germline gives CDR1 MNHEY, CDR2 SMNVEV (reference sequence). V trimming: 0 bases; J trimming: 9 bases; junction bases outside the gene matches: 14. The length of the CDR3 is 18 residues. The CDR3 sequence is CASSLSMRTGGTVGEQFF. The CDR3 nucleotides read TGTGCCAGCAGTTTATCGATGAGGACAGGGGGTACTGTAGGTGAGCAGTTCTTC.

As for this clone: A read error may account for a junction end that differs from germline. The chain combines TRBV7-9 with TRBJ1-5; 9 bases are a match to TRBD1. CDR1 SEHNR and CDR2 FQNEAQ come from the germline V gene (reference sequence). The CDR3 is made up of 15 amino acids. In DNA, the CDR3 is TGTGCCAGCAGCCTAGCCGGGACAGGGTTTCAACCCCAGCATTTT. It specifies CASSLAGTGFQPQHF.

CDR3 nucleotide sequence: TGTGCCAGCAGCCCATCCCCAGGGGGCTATGGCTACACCTTC. Translating it yields CASSPSPGGYGYTF. This sequence joins TRBV7-2 and TRBJ1-2, with 7 bases fitting TRBD1. In germline, CDR1 is SGHTA, CDR2 FQGNSA. This CDR3 region has 14 residues. V gave up 5 bases and J gave up 4 bases; unmatched junction bases: 7.

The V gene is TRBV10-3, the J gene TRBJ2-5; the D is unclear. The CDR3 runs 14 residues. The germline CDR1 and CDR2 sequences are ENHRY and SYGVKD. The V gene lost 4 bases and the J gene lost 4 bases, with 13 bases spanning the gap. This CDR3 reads CAISGSNQIETQYF. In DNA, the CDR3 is TGTGCCATCAGTGGTAGTAATCAAATAGAGACCCAGTACTTC.

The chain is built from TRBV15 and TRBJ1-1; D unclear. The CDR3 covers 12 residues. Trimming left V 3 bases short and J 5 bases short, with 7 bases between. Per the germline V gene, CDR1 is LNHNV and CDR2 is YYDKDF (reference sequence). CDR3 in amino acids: CATSREGTEAFF. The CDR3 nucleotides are TGTGCCACCAGCAGGGAGGGAACTGAAGCTTTCTTT. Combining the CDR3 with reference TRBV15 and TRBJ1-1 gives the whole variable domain DAMVIQNPRYQVTQFGKPVTLSCSQTLNHNVMYWYQQKSSQAPKLLFHYYDKDFNNEADTPDNFQSRRPNTSFCFLDIRSPGLGDTAMYLCATSREGTEAFFGQGTRLTVV.

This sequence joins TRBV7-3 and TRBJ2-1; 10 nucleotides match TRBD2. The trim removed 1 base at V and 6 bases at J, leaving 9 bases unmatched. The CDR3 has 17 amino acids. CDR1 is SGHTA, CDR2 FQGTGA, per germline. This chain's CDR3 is CASSLRVQREGLNEQFF. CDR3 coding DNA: TGTGCCAGCAGCTTAAGAGTTCAGCGGGAGGGTCTCAATGAGCAGTTCTTC.

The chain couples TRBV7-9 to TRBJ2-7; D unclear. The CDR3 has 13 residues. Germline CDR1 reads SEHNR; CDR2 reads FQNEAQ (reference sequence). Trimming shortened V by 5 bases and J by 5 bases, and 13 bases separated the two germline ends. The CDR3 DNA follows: TGTGCCAGCAGCCCGCGCGGTCCACACGAGCAGTACTTC. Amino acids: CASSPRGPHEQYF.

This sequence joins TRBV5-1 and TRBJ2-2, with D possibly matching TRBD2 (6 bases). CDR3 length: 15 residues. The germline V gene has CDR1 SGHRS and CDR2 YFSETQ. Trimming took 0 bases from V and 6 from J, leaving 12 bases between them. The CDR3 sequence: CASSLVGRSAGELFF. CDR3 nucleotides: TGCGCCAGCAGCTTGGTCGGGAGATCGGCCGGGGAGCTGTTTTTT.